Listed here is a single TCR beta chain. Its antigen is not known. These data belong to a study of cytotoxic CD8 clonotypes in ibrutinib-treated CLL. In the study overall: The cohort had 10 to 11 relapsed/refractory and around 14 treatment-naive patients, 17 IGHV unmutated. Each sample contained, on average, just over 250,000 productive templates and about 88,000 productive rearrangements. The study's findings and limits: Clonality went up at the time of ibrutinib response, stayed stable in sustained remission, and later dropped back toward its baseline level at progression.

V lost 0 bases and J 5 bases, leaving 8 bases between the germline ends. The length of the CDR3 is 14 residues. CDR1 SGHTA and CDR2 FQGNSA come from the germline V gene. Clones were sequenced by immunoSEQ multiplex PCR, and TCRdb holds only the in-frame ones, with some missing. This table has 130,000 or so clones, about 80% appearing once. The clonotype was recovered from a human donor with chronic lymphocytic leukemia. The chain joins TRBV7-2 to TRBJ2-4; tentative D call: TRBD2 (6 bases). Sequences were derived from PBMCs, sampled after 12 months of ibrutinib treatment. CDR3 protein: CASSLAGGQNIQYF. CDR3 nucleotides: TGTGCCAGCAGCTTAGCGGGGGGTCAAAACATTCAGTACTTC.